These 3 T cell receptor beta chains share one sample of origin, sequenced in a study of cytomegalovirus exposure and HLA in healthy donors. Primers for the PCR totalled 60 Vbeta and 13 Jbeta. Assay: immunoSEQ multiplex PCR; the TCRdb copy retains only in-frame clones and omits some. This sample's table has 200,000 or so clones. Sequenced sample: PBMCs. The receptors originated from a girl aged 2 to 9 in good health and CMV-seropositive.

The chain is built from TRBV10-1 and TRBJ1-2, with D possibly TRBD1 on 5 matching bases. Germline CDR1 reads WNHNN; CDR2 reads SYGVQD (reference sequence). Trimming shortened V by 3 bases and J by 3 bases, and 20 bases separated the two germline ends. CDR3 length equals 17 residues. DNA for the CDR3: TGCGCCAGCAGTGACGGGGGGTCCGTTTCTCCCCACTATGGCTACACCTTC. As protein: CASSDGGSVSPHYGYTF.

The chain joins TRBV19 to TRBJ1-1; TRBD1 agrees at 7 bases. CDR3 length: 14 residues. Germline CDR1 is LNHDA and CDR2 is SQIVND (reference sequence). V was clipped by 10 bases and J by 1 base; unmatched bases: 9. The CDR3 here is CATTTGSKNTEAFF. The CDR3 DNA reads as TGTGCCACCACGACAGGGTCCAAGAACACTGAAGCTTTCTTT. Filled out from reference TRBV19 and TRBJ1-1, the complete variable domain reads DGGITQSPKYLFRKEGQNVTLSCEQNLNHDAMYWYRQDPGQGLRLIYYSQIVNDFQKGDIAEGYSVSREKKESFPLTVTSAQKNPTAFYLCATTTGSKNTEAFFGQGTRLTVV.

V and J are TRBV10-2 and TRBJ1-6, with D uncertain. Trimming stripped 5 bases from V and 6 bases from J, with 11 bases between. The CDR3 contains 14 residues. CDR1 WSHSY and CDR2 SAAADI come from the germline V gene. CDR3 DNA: TGCGCCAGCAGTTACGCGGAGGCTAATTCACCCCTCCACTTT. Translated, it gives CASSYAEANSPLHF.